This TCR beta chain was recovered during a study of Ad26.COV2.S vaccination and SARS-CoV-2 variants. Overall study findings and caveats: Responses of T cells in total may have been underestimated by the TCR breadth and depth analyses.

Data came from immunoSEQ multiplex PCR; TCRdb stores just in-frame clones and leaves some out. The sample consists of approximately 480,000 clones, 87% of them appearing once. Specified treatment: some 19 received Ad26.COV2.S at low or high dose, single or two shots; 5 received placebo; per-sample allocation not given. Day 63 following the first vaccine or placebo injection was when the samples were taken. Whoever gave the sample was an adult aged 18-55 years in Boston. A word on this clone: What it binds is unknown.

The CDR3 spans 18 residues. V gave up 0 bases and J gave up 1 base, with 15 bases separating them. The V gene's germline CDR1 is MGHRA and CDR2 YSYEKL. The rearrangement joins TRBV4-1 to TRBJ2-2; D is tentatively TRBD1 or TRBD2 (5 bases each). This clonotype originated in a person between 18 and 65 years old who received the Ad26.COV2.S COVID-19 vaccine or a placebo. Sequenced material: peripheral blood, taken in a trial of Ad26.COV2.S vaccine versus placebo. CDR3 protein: CASSQDPSGTLNTGELFF. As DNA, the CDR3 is TGCGCCAGCAGCCAAGATCCGTCGGGGACCTTGAACACCGGGGAGCTGTTTTTT.